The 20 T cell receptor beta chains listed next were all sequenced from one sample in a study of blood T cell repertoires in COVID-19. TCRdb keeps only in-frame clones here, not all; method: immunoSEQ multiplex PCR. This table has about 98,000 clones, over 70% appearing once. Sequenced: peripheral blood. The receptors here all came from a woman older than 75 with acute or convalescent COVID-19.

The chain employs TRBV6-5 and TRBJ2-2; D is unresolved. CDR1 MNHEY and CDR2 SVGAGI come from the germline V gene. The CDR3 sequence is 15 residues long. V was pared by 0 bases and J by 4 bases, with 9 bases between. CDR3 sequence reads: CASSYSRVSTGELFF. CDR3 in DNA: TGTGCCAGCAGTTACTCGAGAGTAAGCACCGGGGAGCTGTTTTTT.

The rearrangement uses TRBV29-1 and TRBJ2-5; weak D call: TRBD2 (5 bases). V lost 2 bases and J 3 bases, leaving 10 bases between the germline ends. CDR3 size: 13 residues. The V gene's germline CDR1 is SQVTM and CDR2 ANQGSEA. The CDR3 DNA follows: TGCAGCGTTGAACCCGGACTGAAAGAGACCCAGTACTTC. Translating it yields CSVEPGLKETQYF.

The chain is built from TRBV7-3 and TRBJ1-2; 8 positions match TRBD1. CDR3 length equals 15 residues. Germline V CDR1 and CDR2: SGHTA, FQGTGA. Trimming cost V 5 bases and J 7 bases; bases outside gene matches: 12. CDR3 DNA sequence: TGTGCCAGCAGCCTCCCCGGGACAGGAATCTCTGGCTACACCTTC. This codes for CASSLPGTGISGYTF.

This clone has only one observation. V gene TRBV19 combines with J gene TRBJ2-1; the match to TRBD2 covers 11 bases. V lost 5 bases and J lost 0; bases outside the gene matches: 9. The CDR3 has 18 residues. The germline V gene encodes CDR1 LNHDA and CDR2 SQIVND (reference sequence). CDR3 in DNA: TGTGCCAGTAGTCCCCTAGCGGGGGGCGGGAGCTCCTACAATGAGCAGTTCTTC. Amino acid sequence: CASSPLAGGGSSYNEQFF.

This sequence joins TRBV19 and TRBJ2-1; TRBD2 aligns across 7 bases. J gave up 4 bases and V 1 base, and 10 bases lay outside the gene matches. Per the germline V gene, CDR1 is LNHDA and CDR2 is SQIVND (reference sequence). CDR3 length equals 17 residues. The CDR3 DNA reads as TGTGCCAGTAGTATAGGAATTCGGGGGGAAATTTACAATGAGCAGTTCTTC. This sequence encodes CASSIGIRGEIYNEQFF.

CDR3 residues: CASSYSGQGYNEQFF. CDR3 nucleotides: TGTGCCAGCAGTTACTCGGGACAGGGCTACAATGAGCAGTTCTTC. The V gene is TRBV6-6, the J gene TRBJ2-1; 9 bases line up with TRBD1. The CDR3 is 15 residues long. J lost 3 bases, V lost 0 bases, and 0 bases had no gene match. Germline assignment: CDR1 MNHNY and CDR2 SVGAGI (reference sequence).

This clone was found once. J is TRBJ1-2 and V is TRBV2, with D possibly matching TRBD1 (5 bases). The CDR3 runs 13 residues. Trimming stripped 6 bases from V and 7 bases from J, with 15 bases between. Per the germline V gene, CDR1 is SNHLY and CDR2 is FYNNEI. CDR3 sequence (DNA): TGTGCCAGCAGGGACAACAGTGTCTCTGGCTACACCTTC. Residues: CASRDNSVSGYTF. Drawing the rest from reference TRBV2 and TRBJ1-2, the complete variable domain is EPEVTQTPSHQVTQMGQEVILRCVPISNHLYFYWYRQILGQKVEFLVSFYNNEISEKSEIFDDQFSVERPDGSNFTLKIRSTKLEDSAMYFCASRDNSVSGYTFGSGTRLTVV.

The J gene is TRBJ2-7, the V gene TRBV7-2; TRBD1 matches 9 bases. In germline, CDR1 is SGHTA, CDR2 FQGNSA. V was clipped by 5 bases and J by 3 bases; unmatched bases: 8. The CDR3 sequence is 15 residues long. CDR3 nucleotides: TGTGCCAGCAGCCTAGACAGGGGGTCCCACTACGAGCAGTACGTC. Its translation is CASSLDRGSHYEQYV.

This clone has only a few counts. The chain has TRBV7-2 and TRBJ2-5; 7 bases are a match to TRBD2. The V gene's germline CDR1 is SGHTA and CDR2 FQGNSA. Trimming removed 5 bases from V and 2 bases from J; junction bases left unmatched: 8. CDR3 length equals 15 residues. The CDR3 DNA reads TGTGCCAGCAGCAGATCAGCGGGGATTCAAGAGACCCAGTACTTC. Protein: CASSRSAGIQETQYF.

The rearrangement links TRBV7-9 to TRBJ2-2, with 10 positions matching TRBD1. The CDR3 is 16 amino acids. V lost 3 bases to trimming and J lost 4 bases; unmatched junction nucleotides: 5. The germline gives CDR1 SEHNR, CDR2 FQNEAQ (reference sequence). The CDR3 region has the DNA TGTGCCAGCAGCTTTCTAAGGACAGGGGGCACCGGGGAGCTGTTTTTT. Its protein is CASSFLRTGGTGELFF.

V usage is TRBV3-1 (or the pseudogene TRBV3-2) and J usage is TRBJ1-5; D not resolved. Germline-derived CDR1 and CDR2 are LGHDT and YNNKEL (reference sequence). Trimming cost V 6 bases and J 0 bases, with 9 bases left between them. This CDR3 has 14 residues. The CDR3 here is CASSYSPSNQPQHF. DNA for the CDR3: TGTGCCAGCAGTTACAGTCCTAGCAATCAGCCCCAGCATTTT.

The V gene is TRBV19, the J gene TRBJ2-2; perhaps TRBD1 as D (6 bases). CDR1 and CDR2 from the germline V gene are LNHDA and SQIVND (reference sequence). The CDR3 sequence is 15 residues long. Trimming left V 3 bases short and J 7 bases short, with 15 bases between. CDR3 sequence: CASSMGNRVGGELFF. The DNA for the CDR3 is TGTGCCAGTAGTATGGGCAACAGGGTCGGCGGGGAGCTGTTTTTT.

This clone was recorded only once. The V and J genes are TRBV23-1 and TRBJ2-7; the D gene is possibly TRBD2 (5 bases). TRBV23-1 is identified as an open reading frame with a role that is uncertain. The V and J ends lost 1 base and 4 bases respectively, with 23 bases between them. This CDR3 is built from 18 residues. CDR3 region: CASSQCWSGTPIAYEQYF. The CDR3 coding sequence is TGCGCCAGCAGTCAATGCTGGTCGGGAACGCCGATCGCGTACGAGCAGTACTTC.

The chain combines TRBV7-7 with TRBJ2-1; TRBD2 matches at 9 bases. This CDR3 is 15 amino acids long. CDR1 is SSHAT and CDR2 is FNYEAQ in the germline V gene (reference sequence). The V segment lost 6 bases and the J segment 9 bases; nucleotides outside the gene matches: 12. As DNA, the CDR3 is TGTGCCAGCAGACCCCCGACTAGCGGCGGCCTTGAGCAGTTCTTC. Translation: CASRPPTSGGLEQFF.

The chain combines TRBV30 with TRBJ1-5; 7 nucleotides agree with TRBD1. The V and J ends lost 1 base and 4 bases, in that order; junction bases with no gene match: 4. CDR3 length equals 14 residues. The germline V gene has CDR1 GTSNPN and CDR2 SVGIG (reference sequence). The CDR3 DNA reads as TGTGCCTGGAGTGGACAGGGAGGAAATCAGCCCCAGCATTTT. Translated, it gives CAWSGQGGNQPQHF.

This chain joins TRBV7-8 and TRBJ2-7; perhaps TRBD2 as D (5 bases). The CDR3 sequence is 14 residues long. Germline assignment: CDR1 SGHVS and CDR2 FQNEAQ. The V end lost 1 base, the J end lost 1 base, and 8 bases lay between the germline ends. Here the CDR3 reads CASSLGSGSYEQYV. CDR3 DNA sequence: TGTGCCAGCAGCTTAGGATCGGGGTCCTACGAGCAGTACGTC.

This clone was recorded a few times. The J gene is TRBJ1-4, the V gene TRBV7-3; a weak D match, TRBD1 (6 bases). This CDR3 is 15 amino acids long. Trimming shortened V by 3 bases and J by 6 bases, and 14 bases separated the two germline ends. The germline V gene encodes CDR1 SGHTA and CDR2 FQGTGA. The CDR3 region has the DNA TGTGCCAGCAGCTTGACAGGTTCCAGGGATGAAAAACTGTTTTTT. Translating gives CASSLTGSRDEKLFF.

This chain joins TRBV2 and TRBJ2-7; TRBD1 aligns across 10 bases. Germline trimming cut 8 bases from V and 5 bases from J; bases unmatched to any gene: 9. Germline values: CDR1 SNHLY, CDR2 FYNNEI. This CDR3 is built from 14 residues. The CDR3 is CASLRDRGSDEQYF. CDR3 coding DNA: TGTGCCAGCCTCCGGGACAGGGGTTCCGACGAGCAGTACTTC.

CDR3 in amino acids: CASRTGPEQYV. The CDR3 DNA reads TGTGCCAGCAGAACAGGGCCCGAGCAGTACGTC. The chain combines TRBV6-6 with TRBJ2-7; D possibly corresponds to TRBD1 (6 bases). Trimming shortened V by 6 bases and J by 6 bases, and 9 bases separated the two germline ends. This CDR3 region has 11 residues. Germline values: CDR1 MNHNY, CDR2 SVGAGI (reference sequence).

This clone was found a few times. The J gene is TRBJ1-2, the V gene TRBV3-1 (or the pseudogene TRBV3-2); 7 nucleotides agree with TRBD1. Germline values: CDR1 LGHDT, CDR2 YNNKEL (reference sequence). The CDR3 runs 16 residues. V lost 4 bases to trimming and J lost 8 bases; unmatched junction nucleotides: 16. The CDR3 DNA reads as TGTGCCAGCAGCCCCTCCAATGGGCAGGGGGACATAGGCTACACCTTC. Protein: CASSPSNGQGDIGYTF.